This T cell receptor beta chain was identified in a study of blood T cell repertoires in COVID-19. Study overall: COVID-19 samples, acute and convalescent, were from the United States, Italy and Spain. T cells, B-cell-depleted T cells, or PBMCs supplied cDNA or gDNA.

As handled by the study authors: Amplified reference gene primers provided the basis for estimating nucleated cell counts. TCRdb's table, derived via immunoSEQ multiplex PCR, lists solely in-frame clones and lacks some. Clone size and V and J calls were adopted from that table, with D and trimming inferred from the DNA. The table lists approximately 25,000 clones, just over 85% of them singletons. CDR3 length: 16 amino acids. V was pared by 0 bases and J by 0 bases, with 12 bases between. In germline, CDR1 is SGHNT, CDR2 YYREEE (reference sequence). The sample was peripheral blood. This clonotype was obtained from a woman at least 80 years old with active or convalescent COVID-19. The chain couples TRBV5-4 to TRBJ1-2, with D perhaps TRBD1 (5 bases). The CDR3 loop reads CASSLESVRANYGYTF. CDR3 nucleotides: TGTGCCAGCAGCTTGGAGAGCGTCAGGGCTAACTATGGCTACACCTTC. Complete variable domain (other parts from reference TRBV5-4 and TRBJ1-2): ETGVTQSPTHLIKTRGQQVTLRCSSQSGHNTVSWYQQALGQGPQFIFQYYREEENGRGNFPPRFSGLQFPNYSSELNVNALELDDSALYLCASSLESVRANYGYTFGSGTRLTVV.